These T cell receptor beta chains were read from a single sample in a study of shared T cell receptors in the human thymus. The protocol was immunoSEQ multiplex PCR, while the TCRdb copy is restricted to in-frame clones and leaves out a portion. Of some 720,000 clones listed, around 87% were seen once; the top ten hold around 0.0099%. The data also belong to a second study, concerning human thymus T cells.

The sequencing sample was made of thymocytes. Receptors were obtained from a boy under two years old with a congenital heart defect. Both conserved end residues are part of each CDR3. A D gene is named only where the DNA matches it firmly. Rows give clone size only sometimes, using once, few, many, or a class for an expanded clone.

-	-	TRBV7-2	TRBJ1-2	TGTGCCAGCAGCTTAGACCGGGGTAGGAGAGGGGGCTACACCTTC	CASSLDRGRRGGYTF
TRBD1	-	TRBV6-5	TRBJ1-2	TGTGCCAGCAGTGATACAGGGGTTTATGGCTACACCTTC	CASSDTGVYGYTF
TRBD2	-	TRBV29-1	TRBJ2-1	TGCAGCGTTGATATCTTCCTACTAGCGGGGTTGCCCGAGGCCAATGAGCAGTTCTTC	CSVDIFLLAGLPEANEQFF
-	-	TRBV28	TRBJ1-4	TGTGCCAGCAGTTGGAACAGGACTGAAAAACTGTTTTTT	CASSWNRTEKLFF
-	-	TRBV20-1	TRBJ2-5	TGCAGTGCTAAGGAGGGGGAGACCCAGTACTTC	CSAKEGETQYF
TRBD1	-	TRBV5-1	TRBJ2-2	TGCGCCAGCAGCCCCGGCCGGACAGGGGGAGACGGGGAGCTGTTTTTT	CASSPGRTGGDGELFF
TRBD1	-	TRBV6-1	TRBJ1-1	TGTGCCAGCAAGAGGGACAGGGCAAACACTGAAGCTTTCTTT	CASKRDRANTEAFF
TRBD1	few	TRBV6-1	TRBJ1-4	TGTGCCAGCACCCGGGACAGGGGGCCTGAAAAACTGTTTTTT	CASTRDRGPEKLFF
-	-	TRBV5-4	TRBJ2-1	TGTGCCAGCAGCTTTGGGGCCAATGAGCAGTTCTTC	CASSFGANEQFF
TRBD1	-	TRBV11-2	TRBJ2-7	TGTGCCAGCAGCTTAGGGGACAGGGGCTCCTACGAGCAGTACTTC	CASSLGDRGSYEQYF
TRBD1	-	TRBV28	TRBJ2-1	TGTGCCAGCAGACCCGAGGACAGGGGCTACAATGAGCAGTTCTTC	CASRPEDRGYNEQFF
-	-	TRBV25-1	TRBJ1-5	TGTGCCAGGATTGTCCCCAAGGGGGCCCAGCATTTT	CARIVPKGAQHF
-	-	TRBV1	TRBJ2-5	TGCACCAGCAGCCAAGATCCGGGGGGGAGGACACGGGAGACCCAGTACTTC	CTSSQDPGGRTRETQYF
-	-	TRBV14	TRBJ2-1	TGTGCCAGCAGCCACGCGGCCTACAATGAGCAGTTCTTC	CASSHAAYNEQFF
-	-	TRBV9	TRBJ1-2	TGTGCCAGCAGCGTAGGACAGGTCTATGGCTACACCTTC	CASSVGQVYGYTF
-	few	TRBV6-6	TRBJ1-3	TGTGCCAGCAGTTCGTCCAGGGGTAGCTCTGGAAACACCATATATTTT	CASSSSRGSSGNTIYF
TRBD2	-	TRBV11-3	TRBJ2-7	TGTGCCAGCAGCCCATCTCCCGAGCGCGGGAGCCGCGAGCAGTACTTC	CASSPSPERGSREQYF
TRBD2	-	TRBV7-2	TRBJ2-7	TGTGCCAGCCTTAGCGGGAGTAGGTCCTACGAGCAGTACTTC	CASLSGSRSYEQYF
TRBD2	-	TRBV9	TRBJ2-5	TGTGCCAGCAGCGTAGGGGGTGGGAGGGACCAAGAGACCCAGTACTTC	CASSVGGGRDQETQYF
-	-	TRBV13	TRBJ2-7	TGTGCCAGCAGACTACACGGCTACGAGCAGTACTTC	CASRLHGYEQYF
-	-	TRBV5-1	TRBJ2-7	TGCGCCAGCAGCTTGGTAAACAGGAGCTCCTACGAGCAGTACTTC	CASSLVNRSSYEQYF
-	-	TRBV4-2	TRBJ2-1	TGTGCCAGCAGCCAAGGCCAGGGGGGTCGGGATGAGCAGTTCTTC	CASSQGQGGRDEQFF
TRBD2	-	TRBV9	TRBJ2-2	TGTGCCAGCAGCCCAAACAGGGGACTAGCGGGAGATAACACCGGGGAGCTGTTTTTT	CASSPNRGLAGDNTGELFF
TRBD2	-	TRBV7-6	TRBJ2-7	TGTGCCAGCAGCTTTTCCGGTGGGGGGGACGAGCAGTACTTC	CASSFSGGGDEQYF